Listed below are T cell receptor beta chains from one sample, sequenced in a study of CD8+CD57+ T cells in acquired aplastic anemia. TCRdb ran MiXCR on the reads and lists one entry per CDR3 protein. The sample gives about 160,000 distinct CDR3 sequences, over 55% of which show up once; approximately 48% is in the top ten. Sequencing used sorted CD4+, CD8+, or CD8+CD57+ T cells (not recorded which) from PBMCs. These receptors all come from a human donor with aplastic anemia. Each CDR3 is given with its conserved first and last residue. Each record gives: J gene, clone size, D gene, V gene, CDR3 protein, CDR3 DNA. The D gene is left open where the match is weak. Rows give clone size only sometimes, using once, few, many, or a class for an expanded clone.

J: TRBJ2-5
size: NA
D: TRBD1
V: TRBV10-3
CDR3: CAISEFLAGQGESETQYF
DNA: TGTGCCATCAGTGAGTTCCTAGCGGGACAGGGGGAATCAGAGACCCAGTACTTC

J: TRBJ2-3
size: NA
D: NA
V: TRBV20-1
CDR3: CSARGGSSFTDTQYF
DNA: TGCAGTGCTAGAGGGGGCAGTTCATTCACAGATACGCAGTATTTT

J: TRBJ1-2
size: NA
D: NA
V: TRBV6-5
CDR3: CASSYSTVARVGGYTF
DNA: TGTGCCAGCAGTTACTCGACGGTTGCCAGGGTCGGTGGCTACACCTTC

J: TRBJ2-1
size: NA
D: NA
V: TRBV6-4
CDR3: CASREDRQDEQFF
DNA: TGTGCCAGCAGAGAAGACAGGCAGGATGAGCAGTTCTTC

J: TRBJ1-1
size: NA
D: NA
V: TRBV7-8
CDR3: CASSPNTGLLNTEAFF
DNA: TGTGCCAGCAGCCCAAATACAGGGCTCCTGAACACTGAAGCTTTCTTT

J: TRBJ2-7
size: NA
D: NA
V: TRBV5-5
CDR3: CASSLAGAGLYEQYF
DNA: TGTGCCAGCAGCTTGGCAGGGGCCGGTTTATACGAGCAGTACTTC

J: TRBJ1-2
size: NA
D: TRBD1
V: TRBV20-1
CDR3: CSATATGSGYTF
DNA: TGCAGTGCCACCGCGACAGGGAGCGGCTACACCTTC

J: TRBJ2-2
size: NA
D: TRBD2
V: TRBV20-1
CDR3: CSAPTPQREGRGGELFF
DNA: TGCAGTGCTCCTACCCCCCAGCGGGAGGGCCGCGGCGGGGAGCTGTTTTTT

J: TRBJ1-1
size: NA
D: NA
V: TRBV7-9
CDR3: CASSPPFPAEKEGGGTEAFF
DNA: TGTGCCAGCAGCCCTCCGTTTCCGGCCGAAAAAGAGGGGGGAGGCACTGAGGCTTTCTTT

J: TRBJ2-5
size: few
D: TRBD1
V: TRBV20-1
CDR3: CSARDRYQETQYF
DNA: TGCAGTGCAAGGGACAGGTACCAAGAGACCCAGTACTTC

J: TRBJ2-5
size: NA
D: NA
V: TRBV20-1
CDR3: CSASEGGMETQYF
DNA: TGCAGTGCTAGCGAGGGGGGGATGGAGACCCAGTACTTC

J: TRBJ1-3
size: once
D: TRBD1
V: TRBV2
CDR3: CASTQTGGPGNTIYF
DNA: TGTGCCAGCACCCAGACAGGGGGCCCTGGAAACACCATATATTTT

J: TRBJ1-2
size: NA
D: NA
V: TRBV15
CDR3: CATSGHGGDYGYTF
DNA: TGTGCCACCAGCGGCCATGGGGGTGACTATGGCTACACCTTC

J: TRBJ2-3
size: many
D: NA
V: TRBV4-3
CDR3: CASSLWTGTWTDTQYF
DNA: TGCGCCAGCAGCTTATGGACTGGGACTTGGACAGATACGCAGTATTTT

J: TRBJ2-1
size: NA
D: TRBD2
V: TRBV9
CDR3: CASRLAGGDEQFF
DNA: TGCGCCAGCAGACTAGCGGGGGGGGATGAGCAGTTCTTC

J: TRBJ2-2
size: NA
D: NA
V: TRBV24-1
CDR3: CATSFATGELFF
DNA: TGTGCCACCAGTTTCGCCACCGGGGAGCTGTTTTTT

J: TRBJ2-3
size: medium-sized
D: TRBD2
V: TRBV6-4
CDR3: CASSGLAGGTDTQYF
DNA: TGTGCCAGCAGCGGACTAGCGGGGGGCACAGATACGCAGTATTTT

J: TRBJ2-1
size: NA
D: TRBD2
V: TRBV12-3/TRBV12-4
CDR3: CASRIGLAPNEQFF
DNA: TGTGCCAGCAGAATAGGACTAGCTCCGAATGAGCAGTTCTTC

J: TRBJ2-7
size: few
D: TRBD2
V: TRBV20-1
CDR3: CSEDLAASYEQYF
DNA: TGCAGTGAAGATCTAGCGGCCTCCTACGAGCAGTACTTC

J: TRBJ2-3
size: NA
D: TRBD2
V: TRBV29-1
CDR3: CSVERSGGSEDTQYF
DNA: TGCAGCGTTGAACGTAGCGGGGGATCGGAAGATACGCAGTATTTT

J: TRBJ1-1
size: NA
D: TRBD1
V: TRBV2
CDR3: CASPTGVRAFF
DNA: TGTGCCAGCCCCACAGGGGTCAGGGCTTTCTTT

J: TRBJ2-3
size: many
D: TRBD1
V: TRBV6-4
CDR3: CASSDSEQGPQYF
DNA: TGTGCCAGCAGTGACTCGGAACAGGGGCCGCAGTATTTT

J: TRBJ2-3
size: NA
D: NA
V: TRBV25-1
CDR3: CASSDGGTPTDTQYF
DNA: TGTGCCAGCAGTGATGGGGGTACCCCCACAGATACGCAGTATTTT

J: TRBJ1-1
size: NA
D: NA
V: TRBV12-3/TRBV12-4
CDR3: CASIAWGWGRAFF
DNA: TGTGCCAGCATTGCTTGGGGGTGGGGTCGAGCTTTCTTT

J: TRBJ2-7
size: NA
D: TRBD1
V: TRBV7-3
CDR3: CASSPGQTPYEQYF
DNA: TGTGCCAGCAGCCCGGGACAGACGCCCTACGAGCAGTACTTC

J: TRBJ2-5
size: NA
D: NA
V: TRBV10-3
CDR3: CAISETGTQYF
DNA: TGTGCCATCAGTGAGACAGGTACCCAGTACTTC

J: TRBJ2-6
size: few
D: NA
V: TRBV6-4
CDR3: CASSSGGGANVLTF
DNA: TGTGCCAGCAGTAGTGGCGGGGGGGCCAACGTCCTGACTTTC

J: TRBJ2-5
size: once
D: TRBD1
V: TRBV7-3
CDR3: CASSSQGEVGTQYF
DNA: TGTGCCAGCAGCTCACAGGGGGAAGTTGGGACCCAGTACTTC

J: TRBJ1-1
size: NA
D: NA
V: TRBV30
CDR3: CAWIVNTEAFF
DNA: TGTGCCTGGATTGTGAACACTGAAGCTTTCTTT

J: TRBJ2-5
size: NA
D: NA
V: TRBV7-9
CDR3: CASSLRRGLQETQYF
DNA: TGTGCCAGCAGCCTAAGGCGGGGCCTTCAAGAGACCCAGTACTTC

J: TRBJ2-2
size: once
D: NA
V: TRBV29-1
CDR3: CSVGGAPYTGELFF
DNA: TGCAGCGTGGGGGGGGCGCCTTACACCGGGGAGCTGTTTTTT

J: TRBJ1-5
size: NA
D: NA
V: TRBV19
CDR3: CASSTLDSNQPQHF
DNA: TGTGCCAGTAGTACCCTCGATAGCAATCAGCCCCAGCATTTT

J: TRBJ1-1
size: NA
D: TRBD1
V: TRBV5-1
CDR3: CASSLQGQTNTEAFF
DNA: TGCGCCAGCAGCTTACAGGGACAGACTAACACTGAAGCTTTCTTT